Presented here are 23 T cell receptor beta chains from one specimen sequenced in a study of T cell changes during pregnancy in multiple sclerosis. Generated by immunoSEQ multiplex PCR, the TCRdb table keeps only in-frame clones and is missing some. The sample consists of about 52,000 clones, over 80% of them appearing once. The sequences come from CD4+ T cells from peripheral blood mononuclear cells, collected in the third trimester of pregnancy. These receptors came from a female donor with multiple sclerosis, enrolled in a pregnancy study.

The V and J genes are TRBV15 and TRBJ2-7; 10 bases are shared with TRBD2. The CDR3 is made up of 17 amino acids. From germline, CDR1 is LNHNV and CDR2 YYDKDF (reference sequence). The V gene end was trimmed by 0 bases and the J gene end by 0 bases; junction bases not matched to a gene: 5. The CDR3 DNA reads as TGTGCCACCAGCAGAGAGGGGATAGCGGGGGGCTCCTACGAGCAGTACTTC. The encoded protein is CATSREGIAGGSYEQYF.

This rearrangement joins TRBV2 to TRBJ1-3; D is undetermined. Germline CDR1 is SNHLY and CDR2 is FYNNEI. V was clipped by 7 bases and J by 4 bases, with 11 bases between them. This CDR3 contains 13 residues. The DNA for the CDR3 is TGTGCCAGCAACCTTGACTGGGGAAACACCATATATTTT. This sequence encodes CASNLDWGNTIYF.

This clone appeared once. This chain's CDR3 is CASSPQGKETQYF. As DNA, the CDR3 is TGTGCCAGCAGTCCACAGGGGAAGGAGACCCAGTACTTC. The chain has TRBV11-3 and TRBJ2-5; 7 nucleotides line up with TRBD1. Looked up from germline, CDR1 is SGHNT and CDR2 is YENEEA. The CDR3 contains 13 residues. V lost 6 bases and J lost 5; bases outside the gene matches: 6.

This sequence joins TRBV5-1 and TRBJ1-1; tentative D call: TRBD1 (5 bases). V shed 7 bases and J shed 3 bases, with 13 bases lying between them. Germline values: CDR1 SGHRS, CDR2 YFSETQ. This CDR3 contains 13 residues. Written as DNA, the CDR3 is TGCGCCAGCTGGGGACTGAGTTACACTGAAGCTTTCTTT. Its protein is CASWGLSYTEAFF.

The rearrangement links TRBV5-1 to TRBJ2-1, with 7 bases fitting TRBD2. The CDR3 is made up of 17 amino acids. V was clipped by 2 bases and J by 5 bases; unmatched bases: 13. Germline CDR1 reads SGHRS; CDR2 reads YFSETQ. Here the CDR3 reads CASSFQGLGGGNNEQFF. The CDR3 coding sequence is TGCGCCAGCAGCTTTCAGGGTTTGGGGGGGGGAAACAATGAGCAGTTCTTC.

The CDR3 region has the DNA TGTGCCAGCAGCCCCAGGGCAGCAACTAATGAAAAACTGTTTTTT. Protein product: CASSPRAATNEKLFF. The chain recombines TRBV27 with TRBJ1-4; tentative D call: TRBD1 (5 bases). Germline assignment: CDR1 MNHEY and CDR2 SMNVEV (reference sequence). The V end lost 6 bases, the J end lost 0 bases, and 11 bases lay between the germline ends. This CDR3 has 15 residues.

The table lists this clone with many counts. This chain connects TRBV5-1 to TRBJ1-5, with 7 bases lining up with TRBD1. The V gene end was trimmed by 4 bases and the J gene end by 3 bases; junction bases not matched to a gene: 4. The CDR3 spans 14 residues. Germline CDR1 is SGHRS and CDR2 is YFSETQ. CDR3 in DNA: TGCGCCAGCAGCCCGGGACAGCTCAATCAGCCCCAGCATTTT. Its translation: CASSPGQLNQPQHF.

This clone was detected once. V and J are TRBV7-9 and TRBJ1-3; D ambiguous. Germline assignment: CDR1 SEHNR and CDR2 FQNEAQ (reference sequence). There are 15 residues in the CDR3. Between the trimmed V and J ends, which lost 5 bases and 0 bases, there was a span of 11 bases. Here the CDR3 DNA reads TGTGCCAGCAGCCCCCTCCGTCCCTCTGGAAACACCATATATTTT. Protein sequence: CASSPLRPSGNTIYF.

The gene calls are TRBV10-2 and TRBJ2-2, with D possibly being TRBD2 (7 bases). The CDR3 contains 15 residues. From germline, CDR1 is WSHSY and CDR2 SAAADI. Deletions cut 6 bases from V and 6 bases from J, with 17 bases between. The CDR3 here is CASRGGQGSAGELFF. DNA of the CDR3: TGCGCCAGCAGGGGAGGGCAGGGGAGTGCCGGGGAGCTGTTTTTT.

CDR3 DNA: TGTGCCAGCAGCTTAGGGACTAGCGGAGATACGCAGTATTTT. Protein product: CASSLGTSGDTQYF. This chain uses TRBV7-2 with TRBJ2-3; TRBD2 matches 10 bases. The CDR3 totals 14 residues. Germline assignment: CDR1 SGHTA and CDR2 FQGNSA. Trimming removed 1 base from V and 5 bases from J; junction bases left unmatched: 0.

This chain uses TRBV15 with TRBJ1-5; TRBD1 is a possible D gene (5 bases). The germline V gene has CDR1 LNHNV and CDR2 YYDKDF (reference sequence). Trimming pared 1 base from V and 13 bases from J, leaving 11 bases between. CDR3 size: 12 residues. CDR3 sequence (DNA): TGTGCCACCAGCAGAGGAGACAGTGGACAGCATTTT. Residues: CATSRGDSGQHF. Full variable domain (outside the CDR3, taken from reference TRBV15 and TRBJ1-5): DAMVIQNPRYQVTQFGKPVTLSCSQTLNHNVMYWYQQKSSQAPKLLFHYYDKDFNNEADTPDNFQSRRPNTSFCFLDIRSPGLGDTAMYLCATSRGDSGQHFGDGTRLSIL.

The V and J genes are TRBV11-2 and TRBJ1-1, with D unclear. Trimming took 5 bases from V and 4 from J, leaving 8 bases between them. This CDR3 contains 12 residues. Per the germline V gene, CDR1 is SGHAT and CDR2 is FQNNGV. The CDR3 DNA sequence: TGTGCCAGCAGCCCTAGCCTCACTGAAGCTTTCTTT. It codes for CASSPSLTEAFF.

This rearrangement joins TRBV4-1 to TRBJ1-2; TRBD1 aligns across 9 bases. This CDR3 contains 16 residues. J lost 3 bases, V lost 1 base, and 6 bases had no gene match. Germline values: CDR1 MGHRA, CDR2 YSYEKL. The DNA of the CDR3 is TGCGCCAGCAGCCAAGGGGGGACAGGGTCGGACTATGGCTACACCTTC. Its protein product is CASSQGGTGSDYGYTF.

This chain uses TRBV27 with TRBJ1-6; possible D gene TRBD1, 5 bases. Germline V gene lookup returns CDR1 MNHEY and CDR2 SMNVEV (reference sequence). Trimming stripped 5 bases from V and 7 bases from J, with 15 bases between. The CDR3 length is 15 residues. The CDR3 spells CASSLGAGINSPLHF. The CDR3 coding sequence is TGTGCCAGCAGTCTAGGGGCGGGAATAAATTCACCCCTCCACTTT.

As DNA, the CDR3 is TGTGCCAGCAGCCAAAAGGGGCCGGGACTAGCAAACACCGGGGAGCTGTTTTTT. This encodes CASSQKGPGLANTGELFF. This chain links TRBV4-2 with TRBJ2-2; 9 nucleotides agree with TRBD2. The CDR3 loop spans 18 amino acids. V shed 2 bases and J 2 bases; nucleotides not matched to a gene: 9. Germline V CDR1 and CDR2: LGHNA, YNFKEQ.

The rearrangement links TRBV21-1 to TRBJ1-4; TRBD1 is the table's D call, not checked against the DNA. TRBV21-1 is an annotated pseudogene. The length of the CDR3 is 15 residues. In DNA form, the CDR3 reads TGTGCCAGCAGCATTCGACAGGAAAAAAATGAAAAACTGTTTTTT. Protein sequence: CASSIRQEKNEKLFF.

The rearrangement links TRBV2 to TRBJ1-6, with TRBD1 identical over 7 bases. The CDR3 is 15 residues long. Germline lookup yields CDR1 SNHLY and CDR2 FYNNEI. Germline trimming cut 6 bases from V and 7 bases from J; bases unmatched to any gene: 9. CDR3 in amino acids: CASRLTGTANSPLHF. Here the CDR3 DNA reads TGTGCCAGCAGGCTAACCGGGACAGCCAATTCACCCCTCCACTTT.

J is TRBJ2-2 and V is TRBV29-1, with D maybe TRBD1 (6 bases). Germline CDR1 and CDR2: SQVTM and ANQGSEA. This CDR3 comprises 12 residues. CDR3 bases: TGCATGGGGGCAGCGAACACCGGGGAGCTGTTTTTT. It codes for CMGAANTGELFF.

The genes are TRBV11-2 and TRBJ1-4, with a possible D match to TRBD1 (6 bases). This CDR3 is 12 amino acids long. CDR1 and CDR2 from the germline V gene are SGHAT and FQNNGV. V dropped 5 bases and J dropped 10 bases, with 11 bases sitting between them. DNA for the CDR3: TGTGCCAGCAGCGCACGACAGGCAAAACTGTTTTTT. The encoded protein is CASSARQAKLFF. The full variable domain, in which reference TRBV11-2 and TRBJ1-4 provide the parts outside the CDR3, is EAGVAQSPRYKIIEKRQSVAFWCNPISGHATLYWYQQILGQGPKLLIQFQNNGVVDDSQLPKDRFSAERLKGVDSTLKIQPAKLEDSAVYLCASSARQAKLFFGSGTQLSVL.

The chain employs TRBV15 and TRBJ1-1, with 8 bases identical to TRBD1. Per germline, CDR1 LNHNV and CDR2 YYDKDF (reference sequence). J gave up 4 bases and V 3 bases, and 4 bases lay outside the gene matches. The CDR3 loop spans 14 amino acids. CDR3 coding DNA: TGTGCCACCAGCAGCAGGGGGCTGGGCACTGAAGCTTTCTTT. This encodes CATSSRGLGTEAFF.

V is TRBV19 and J is TRBJ1-2; 8 positions match TRBD1. The CDR3 is 15 residues long. V was clipped by 5 bases and J by 8 bases; unmatched bases: 13. CDR1 and CDR2 (germline): LNHDA, SQIVND (reference sequence). Here the CDR3 reads CASSPESTGVGGYTF. The CDR3 bases are TGTGCCAGTAGTCCTGAATCGACAGGGGTGGGCGGCTACACCTTC.

The genes are TRBV5-4 and TRBJ2-5; TRBD1 is a possible D gene (5 bases). The J call is uncertain, as TRBJ2-7 better fits the DNA end. Germline-derived CDR1 and CDR2 are SGHNT and YYREEE (reference sequence). This CDR3 contains 17 residues. CDR3 nucleotides: TGTGCCAGCAGCCCTGGTTTCAGGGATCGGCTATCGGACGAGCAGTACTTC. This codes for CASSPGFRDRLSDEQYF.

The chain combines TRBV4-1 with TRBJ2-7; 8 nucleotides align to TRBD1. The CDR3 spans 14 residues. CDR1 and CDR2 from the germline V gene are MGHRA and YSYEKL. J was trimmed by 6 bases and V by 1 base; bases with no gene match: 5. The CDR3 sequence: CASSQVRTGIEQYF. CDR3 in DNA: TGCGCCAGCAGCCAAGTTAGGACAGGGATCGAGCAGTACTTC.